Listed below are T cell receptor beta chains from one sample, sequenced in a study of vaccination and CD4 T cells after COVID-19. Each CDR3 protein gets one entry after TCRdb re-called the PCR reads with MiXCR. The sample records approximately 21,000 distinct CDR3 sequences, roughly three fifths being singletons. No cognate antigen is known for these TCRs. Sequenced here: CD4+ T cells from blood, cultured in vitro, sampled after SARS-CoV-2 vaccination. These receptor sequences come from a human donor who received a COVID-19 vaccine. CDR3s include the opening cysteine and the closing phenylalanine or tryptophan. The D gene is left open where the match is weak. Rows give clone size only sometimes, using once, few, many, or a class for an expanded clone.

j_call: TRBJ1-5; clone_size: few; cdr3_length: 17; v_call: TRBV6-1; d_call: TRBD1; cdr3_nt: TGTGCCAGCAGTACATCTTCAGGGGGAAGGAGCAATCAGCCCCAGCATTTT; cdr3_aa: CASSTSSGGRSNQPQHF
j_call: TRBJ1-3; clone_size: few; cdr3_length: 15; v_call: TRBV7-8; d_call: NA; cdr3_nt: TGTGCCAGCAGCCGACACAGGAGCTCTGGAAACACCATATATTTT; cdr3_aa: CASSRHRSSGNTIYF
j_call: TRBJ1-6; clone_size: few; cdr3_length: 15; v_call: TRBV24-1; d_call: NA; cdr3_nt: TGTGCCACCAGTGAAGGAGGACAGCCTAATTCACCCCTCCACTTT; cdr3_aa: CATSEGGQPNSPLHF
j_call: TRBJ2-7; clone_size: NA; cdr3_length: 12; v_call: TRBV20-1; d_call: NA; cdr3_nt: TGCAGTGCCTCCCCTAGGAGCTACGAGCAGTACTTC; cdr3_aa: CSASPRSYEQYF
j_call: TRBJ2-5; clone_size: NA; cdr3_length: 15; v_call: TRBV12-5; d_call: TRBD2; cdr3_nt: TGTGCTAGTGGTTTGGTATTTGGGGGGGTAGAGACCCAGTACTTC; cdr3_aa: CASGLVFGGVETQYF
j_call: TRBJ1-2; clone_size: NA; cdr3_length: 13; v_call: TRBV6-1; d_call: NA; cdr3_nt: TGTGCCAGCAGTGTATTACAGGGAAGTGGCTACACCTTC; cdr3_aa: CASSVLQGSGYTF
j_call: TRBJ2-7; clone_size: NA; cdr3_length: 15; v_call: TRBV7-3; d_call: TRBD1; cdr3_nt: TGTGCCAGCAGCTTGAGGACAGGGAGCTCCTACGAGCAGTACTTC; cdr3_aa: CASSLRTGSSYEQYF
j_call: TRBJ1-6; clone_size: NA; cdr3_length: 12; v_call: TRBV30; d_call: NA; cdr3_nt: TGTGCCTGGAGTGGAGGGAATTCACCCCTCCACTTT; cdr3_aa: CAWSGGNSPLHF
j_call: TRBJ1-1; clone_size: NA; cdr3_length: 15; v_call: TRBV12-3/TRBV12-4; d_call: TRBD1; cdr3_nt: TGTGCCAGCAGTTTAGTACAGGGGGGTAACACTGAAGCTTTCTTT; cdr3_aa: CASSLVQGGNTEAFF
j_call: TRBJ1-5; clone_size: few; cdr3_length: 18; v_call: TRBV19; d_call: TRBD1; cdr3_nt: TGTGCCAGTAGTATAGCAGGGACAGGGGAGGCTATCTCTCAGCCCCAGCATTTT; cdr3_aa: CASSIAGTGEAISQPQHF
j_call: TRBJ2-3; clone_size: NA; cdr3_length: 16; v_call: TRBV5-1; d_call: NA; cdr3_nt: TGCGCCAGCAGCCCGGGTCGAGGACCAAGCACAGATACGCAGTATTTT; cdr3_aa: CASSPGRGPSTDTQYF
j_call: TRBJ1-1; clone_size: once; cdr3_length: 11; v_call: TRBV10-3; d_call: NA; cdr3_nt: TGTGCCATCAGTGAAGAGACTGAAGCTTTCTTT; cdr3_aa: CAISEETEAFF
j_call: TRBJ1-3; clone_size: NA; cdr3_length: 15; v_call: TRBV20-1; d_call: NA; cdr3_nt: TGCAGTGCTAGAGAGGGAGGGGACGCAGGAAACACCATATATTTT; cdr3_aa: CSAREGGDAGNTIYF
j_call: TRBJ2-7; clone_size: NA; cdr3_length: 13; v_call: TRBV7-8; d_call: NA; cdr3_nt: TGTTCCAGCAGCACTAGGGTCTCCTACGAGCAGTACTTC; cdr3_aa: CSSSTRVSYEQYF
j_call: TRBJ2-7; clone_size: NA; cdr3_length: 15; v_call: TRBV7-2; d_call: TRBD1; cdr3_nt: TGTGCCAGCAGCCCCGGGACAGGGGCCCCCTACGAGCAGTACTTC; cdr3_aa: CASSPGTGAPYEQYF
j_call: TRBJ2-5; clone_size: NA; cdr3_length: 14; v_call: TRBV24-1; d_call: NA; cdr3_nt: TGTGCCACCAGTGATTGGGGCAGGGACCCCACCCAGTACTTC; cdr3_aa: CATSDWGRDPTQYF
j_call: TRBJ2-3; clone_size: few; cdr3_length: 15; v_call: TRBV7-3; d_call: TRBD1; cdr3_nt: TGTGCCAGCAGCTTTAGGGGACAGGGGACAGATACGCAGTATTTT; cdr3_aa: CASSFRGQGTDTQYF
j_call: TRBJ2-3; clone_size: NA; cdr3_length: 16; v_call: TRBV7-8; d_call: NA; cdr3_nt: TGTGCCAGCAGCTTAGTTTCGGGTCACAGCACAGATACGCAGTATTTT; cdr3_aa: CASSLVSGHSTDTQYF
j_call: TRBJ1-4; clone_size: NA; cdr3_length: 16; v_call: TRBV20-1; d_call: NA; cdr3_nt: TGCAGTGCCCCTACCCTTGCTGGGATAAGGAATGAAAAACTGTTTTTT; cdr3_aa: CSAPTLAGIRNEKLFF
j_call: TRBJ1-5; clone_size: few; cdr3_length: 17; v_call: TRBV19; d_call: TRBD1; cdr3_nt: TGTGCCAGTAGTATGACGGGACAGGGCAGACGCAATCAGCCCCAGCATTTT; cdr3_aa: CASSMTGQGRRNQPQHF
j_call: TRBJ2-5; clone_size: NA; cdr3_length: 13; v_call: TRBV30; d_call: NA; cdr3_nt: TGTGCCTGGAGTATAGGCAGGAAAGAGACCCAGTACTTC; cdr3_aa: CAWSIGRKETQYF
j_call: TRBJ2-1; clone_size: NA; cdr3_length: 16; v_call: TRBV7-9; d_call: TRBD2; cdr3_nt: TGTGCCAGCAGCTCTACTCTAGCGGGGGAGAAGAATGAGCAGTTCTTC; cdr3_aa: CASSSTLAGEKNEQFF
j_call: TRBJ1-2; clone_size: NA; cdr3_length: 17; v_call: TRBV20-1; d_call: TRBD1; cdr3_nt: TGCAGTGCTCAACGGATCCAGGGGGCGAGTACTAACTATGGCTACACCTTC; cdr3_aa: CSAQRIQGASTNYGYTF
j_call: TRBJ1-1; clone_size: NA; cdr3_length: 13; v_call: TRBV11-3; d_call: NA; cdr3_nt: TGTGCCAGCAGCCTGACAGGACGGACTGAAGCTTTCTTT; cdr3_aa: CASSLTGRTEAFF
j_call: TRBJ1-5; clone_size: NA; cdr3_length: 14; v_call: TRBV2; d_call: NA; cdr3_nt: TGTGCCAGCAGTGGAAATTACAGGAATCAGCCCCAGCATTTT; cdr3_aa: CASSGNYRNQPQHF
j_call: TRBJ1-6; clone_size: NA; cdr3_length: 13; v_call: TRBV14; d_call: NA; cdr3_nt: TGTGCCAGCAGCCAAGAGGGGGATTCACCCCTCCACTTT; cdr3_aa: CASSQEGDSPLHF
j_call: TRBJ1-2; clone_size: NA; cdr3_length: 15; v_call: TRBV6-1; d_call: TRBD1; cdr3_nt: TGTGCCAGCAGTAACACCGGGACAGAGGTGATGAGCTACACCTTC; cdr3_aa: CASSNTGTEVMSYTF
j_call: TRBJ2-1; clone_size: NA; cdr3_length: 12; v_call: TRBV11-2; d_call: NA; cdr3_nt: TGTGCCAGCCGGGACACCAACAATGAGCAGTTCTTC; cdr3_aa: CASRDTNNEQFF
j_call: TRBJ1-6; clone_size: NA; cdr3_length: 14; v_call: TRBV20-1; d_call: NA; cdr3_nt: TGCAGTGCTAGAGTCGGGGTAGACAATTCACCCCTCCACTTT; cdr3_aa: CSARVGVDNSPLHF
j_call: TRBJ1-2; clone_size: NA; cdr3_length: 15; v_call: TRBV19; d_call: NA; cdr3_nt: TGTGCCAGTAGTATAATCGGCAGACTAAACTATGGCTACACCTTC; cdr3_aa: CASSIIGRLNYGYTF
j_call: TRBJ2-1; clone_size: NA; cdr3_length: 19; v_call: TRBV7-5; d_call: NA; cdr3_nt: NA; cdr3_aa: CISVSEAPEGDTNSQEQFF
j_call: TRBJ1-2; clone_size: NA; cdr3_length: 15; v_call: TRBV19; d_call: TRBD1; cdr3_nt: TGTGCCAGTAGGGGGACTACAGGGGGCTTCTATGGCTACACCTTC; cdr3_aa: CASRGTTGGFYGYTF
j_call: TRBJ2-5; clone_size: few; cdr3_length: 16; v_call: TRBV20-1; d_call: TRBD2; cdr3_nt: TGCAGTGCTAGAGTGGCTAGCGGGGGCGACCAAGAGACCCAGTACTTC; cdr3_aa: CSARVASGGDQETQYF
j_call: TRBJ2-3; clone_size: few; cdr3_length: 16; v_call: TRBV6-1; d_call: NA; cdr3_nt: TGTGCCAGCAGCGCCCTGGGGGAAAAGGGAACAGATACGCAGTATTTT; cdr3_aa: CASSALGEKGTDTQYF
j_call: TRBJ2-3; clone_size: NA; cdr3_length: 15; v_call: TRBV30; d_call: TRBD1; cdr3_nt: TGTGCCTGGGGGCCCGGACAGGGTTTGCAAGATACGCAGTATTTT; cdr3_aa: CAWGPGQGLQDTQYF
j_call: TRBJ2-7; clone_size: NA; cdr3_length: 14; v_call: TRBV20-1; d_call: TRBD2; cdr3_nt: TGCAGTGCTAGTGCGGGGGGCCCCATCTACGAGCAGTACTTC; cdr3_aa: CSASAGGPIYEQYF
j_call: TRBJ1-5; clone_size: few; cdr3_length: 13; v_call: TRBV12-3/TRBV12-4; d_call: NA; cdr3_nt: TGTGCCAGCAGGAGACAGTTTGATCAGCCCCAGCATTTT; cdr3_aa: CASRRQFDQPQHF
j_call: TRBJ1-5; clone_size: NA; cdr3_length: 14; v_call: TRBV7-2; d_call: NA; cdr3_nt: TGTGCCAGCAGCTCGACAGGCCGCAATCAGCCCCAGCATTTT; cdr3_aa: CASSSTGRNQPQHF
j_call: TRBJ1-1; clone_size: NA; cdr3_length: 13; v_call: TRBV7-6; d_call: TRBD1; cdr3_nt: TGTGCCAGCAGCAACAGGGGGCTCGCTGAAGCTTTCTTT; cdr3_aa: CASSNRGLAEAFF
j_call: TRBJ1-2; clone_size: NA; cdr3_length: 16; v_call: TRBV6-1; d_call: NA; cdr3_nt: TGTGCCAGCAGCCCGGGACGGCAGGCCCCAAACTATGGCTACACCTTC; cdr3_aa: CASSPGRQAPNYGYTF
j_call: TRBJ1-5; clone_size: NA; cdr3_length: 17; v_call: TRBV21-1; d_call: NA; cdr3_nt: TGTGCCAGCAGCAAAGAGGCAGGGGCCGGGGGCAATCAGCCCCAGCATTTT; cdr3_aa: CASSKEAGAGGNQPQHF
j_call: TRBJ1-2; clone_size: NA; cdr3_length: 15; v_call: TRBV7-2; d_call: TRBD1; cdr3_nt: TGTGCCAGCAGCTTAGGGGCGGGACAGGGATATGGCTACACCTTC; cdr3_aa: CASSLGAGQGYGYTF
j_call: TRBJ1-1; clone_size: NA; cdr3_length: 13; v_call: TRBV19; d_call: NA; cdr3_nt: TGTGCCAGTAGTATAACAGATTCCACTGAAGCTTTCTTT; cdr3_aa: CASSITDSTEAFF
j_call: TRBJ1-1; clone_size: NA; cdr3_length: 15; v_call: TRBV6-1; d_call: NA; cdr3_nt: TGTGCCAGCAGTGAACGCCAGAGAATGAACACTGAAGCTTTCTTT; cdr3_aa: CASSERQRMNTEAFF
j_call: TRBJ2-2; clone_size: NA; cdr3_length: 13; v_call: TRBV7-3; d_call: NA; cdr3_nt: TGTGCCAGCAGCTCCAAGATCACCGGGGAGCTGTTTTTT; cdr3_aa: CASSSKITGELFF
j_call: TRBJ2-7; clone_size: few; cdr3_length: 14; v_call: TRBV5-1; d_call: TRBD2; cdr3_nt: TGCGCCAGCAGCTTCGGGACTAGCGGCTACGAGCAGTACTTC; cdr3_aa: CASSFGTSGYEQYF
j_call: TRBJ1-3; clone_size: NA; cdr3_length: 14; v_call: TRBV19; d_call: NA; cdr3_nt: TGTGCCAGTAGCCGAGGGACGGCTGGAAACACCATATATTTT; cdr3_aa: CASSRGTAGNTIYF
j_call: TRBJ2-5; clone_size: NA; cdr3_length: 16; v_call: TRBV10-2; d_call: TRBD2; cdr3_nt: TGCGCCAGCAGTGAGGCAGTAGCGGGGGGGCAAGAGACCCAGTACTTC; cdr3_aa: CASSEAVAGGQETQYF
j_call: TRBJ1-2; clone_size: NA; cdr3_length: 15; v_call: TRBV28; d_call: TRBD1; cdr3_nt: TGTGCCAGCAGTTCGATGGGACAGGGGAACTATGGCTACACCTTC; cdr3_aa: CASSSMGQGNYGYTF
j_call: TRBJ2-5; clone_size: NA; cdr3_length: 15; v_call: TRBV6-1; d_call: NA; cdr3_nt: TGTGCCAGCAGGCGGGACACCACTTACCAAGAGACCCAGTACTTC; cdr3_aa: CASRRDTTYQETQYF
j_call: TRBJ1-1; clone_size: NA; cdr3_length: 12; v_call: TRBV25-1; d_call: NA; cdr3_nt: TGTGCCAGCAGACGGATGAACACTGAAGCTTTCTTT; cdr3_aa: CASRRMNTEAFF
j_call: TRBJ2-2; clone_size: NA; cdr3_length: 13; v_call: TRBV10-3; d_call: NA; cdr3_nt: TGTGCCATCAGTGGTGGGGACACCGGGGAGCTGTTTTTT; cdr3_aa: CAISGGDTGELFF